The clone carrying this TCR beta chain showed up many times. These data originate in a study of blood T cell repertoires in COVID-19. Across the whole study: Acute-phase and convalescent COVID-19 samples originated in the United States, Italy and Spain. PBMCs, B-cell-depleted T cells, or T cells were the source of the cDNA or gDNA that made up the material.

The method was immunoSEQ multiplex PCR; TCRdb's version includes in-frame clones alone and lacks a portion of them. The sample includes about 200,000 clones, roughly four fifths of them seen just once. The receptor's source is a woman between 70 and 85 years old with COVID-19, enrolled during active disease. The sequencing input was peripheral blood.

The CDR3 region is CASSFIRGNTEAFF. CDR3 DNA sequence: TGTGCCAGCAGCTTTATAAGGGGAAACACTGAAGCTTTCTTT. The rearrangement links TRBV7-2 to TRBJ1-1; possible D gene TRBD1, 5 bases. Germline V lookup: CDR1 SGHTA, CDR2 FQGNSA. The V end lost 3 bases, the J end lost 2 bases, and 10 bases lay between the germline ends. The CDR3 is made up of 14 amino acids.